Listed here are 20 T cell receptor beta chains from one sample, sequenced in a study of cytomegalovirus exposure and HLA in healthy donors. The PCR used 60 Vbeta and 13 Jbeta primers. The repertoire was sequenced with immunoSEQ multiplex PCR; TCRdb's copy has only in-frame clones and lacks some. The sample includes roughly 120,000 clones, more than 65% of them seen just once. What was sequenced was PBMCs. These receptors originate from an older woman in good health and CMV-seropositive.

CDR3 region: CASNSPPSRYNEQFF. For the CDR3, the DNA is TGTGCCAGCAACTCCCCCCCCTCTCGCTACAATGAGCAGTTCTTC. The chain uses TRBV7-2 and TRBJ2-1; the D is unclear. The CDR3 has 15 amino acids. The germline V and J ends were trimmed by 7 bases and 3 bases, with 16 bases remaining between them. Germline assignment: CDR1 SGHTA and CDR2 FQGNSA.

This clone was seen only a few times. The V call is TRBV7-2, the J call TRBJ2-7; 7 nucleotides agree with TRBD2. The germline V gene encodes CDR1 SGHTA and CDR2 FQGNSA. The CDR3 sequence is 16 residues long. V was pared by 5 bases and J by 6 bases, with 16 bases of the junction left unmatched. In DNA form, the CDR3 reads TGTGCCAGCAGCACCGCGTCATCCGGGACTACAAGCGAGCAGTACTTC. This codes for CASSTASSGTTSEQYF.

The rearrangement links TRBV7-2 to TRBJ1-3, with 9 bases fitting TRBD1. The CDR3 is 16 amino acids. V was clipped by 1 base and J by 4 bases; unmatched bases: 5. The germline V gene has CDR1 SGHTA and CDR2 FQGNSA. The CDR3 reads CASSLVGQGSGNTIYF. The CDR3 nucleotides are TGTGCCAGCAGCTTAGTGGGACAGGGATCAGGAAACACCATATATTTT.

This chain connects TRBV11-2 to TRBJ2-1, with a possible D match to TRBD2 (10 bases). The V gene's germline CDR1 is SGHAT and CDR2 FQNNGV. The length of the CDR3 is 19 residues. Trimming took 5 bases from V and 3 from J, leaving 26 bases between them. DNA for the CDR3: TGTGCCAGCAGCCGGGACAGGGAACTAGCGGGATTGAGCTACAATGAGCAGTTCTTC. Translating gives CASSRDRELAGLSYNEQFF.

This clone was seen more than once but under ten times. This rearrangement joins TRBV19 to TRBJ1-1; D might be TRBD1 (6 bases). The length of the CDR3 is 15 residues. Germline V gene data show CDR1 as LNHDA and CDR2 as SQIVND (reference sequence). V lost 4 bases and J lost 0, with 12 bases in between. CDR3 in amino acids: CASSTPGAMNTEAFF. The CDR3 DNA sequence: TGTGCCAGTAGTACCCCAGGGGCTATGAACACTGAAGCTTTCTTT. The full variable domain, in which reference TRBV19 and TRBJ1-1 provide the parts outside the CDR3, is DGGITQSPKYLFRKEGQNVTLSCEQNLNHDAMYWYRQDPGQGLRLIYYSQIVNDFQKGDIAEGYSVSREKKESFPLTVTSAQKNPTAFYLCASSTPGAMNTEAFFGQGTRLTVV.

V and J are TRBV7-2 and TRBJ2-3; 10 bases agree with TRBD2. There are 16 residues in the CDR3. CDR1 and CDR2 (germline): SGHTA, FQGNSA. Germline trimming cut 1 base from V and 8 bases from J; bases unmatched to any gene: 9. CDR3 sequence reads: CASSLVPSGGGGTQYF. DNA for the CDR3: TGTGCCAGCAGCTTAGTGCCTAGCGGGGGTGGGGGTACGCAGTATTTT.

This chain connects TRBV19 to TRBJ1-2; D is uncertain. V lost 3 bases, J lost 3 bases, and 11 bases lay in between. This CDR3 is built from 14 residues. The germline V gene has CDR1 LNHDA and CDR2 SQIVND (reference sequence). This CDR3 is CASSIGGLDYGYTF. The CDR3 DNA reads TGTGCCAGTAGTATCGGAGGGTTGGACTATGGCTACACCTTC.

The chain is built from TRBV7-2 and TRBJ1-1; no firm D call. The CDR3 consists of 13 residues. Germline CDR1 and CDR2: SGHTA and FQGNSA. Between the trimmed V and J ends, which lost 4 bases and 6 bases, there was a span of 12 bases. This chain's CDR3 is CASSSRMAAEAFF. The CDR3 DNA follows: TGTGCCAGCAGCTCCCGTATGGCGGCTGAAGCTTTCTTT.

As concerns this clone: This sample includes further DNA sequences coding for the same CDR3. This rearrangement joins TRBV5-1 to TRBJ1-1; maybe TRBD1 (5 bases). The CDR3 length is 14 residues. Per the germline V gene, CDR1 is SGHRS and CDR2 is YFSETQ. V was cut by 0 bases and J by 4 bases, with 10 bases left in between. CDR3 nucleotide sequence: TGCGCCAGCAGCTTGGTGGGGGGTAGCACTGAAGCTTTCTTT. Its translation is CASSLVGGSTEAFF.

The V call is TRBV27, the J call TRBJ1-2; TRBD1 might be the D (5 bases). This CDR3 spans 16 amino acids. Trimming pared 5 bases from V and 4 bases from J, leaving 20 bases between. Germline lookup yields CDR1 MNHEY and CDR2 SMNVEV (reference sequence). The CDR3 spells CASSPFGGTAAYGYTF. The CDR3 nucleotides are TGTGCCAGCAGTCCCTTTGGGGGGACGGCGGCCTATGGCTACACCTTC.

As concerns this clone: The same CDR3 arises from other DNA sequences in this sample as well. This chain joins TRBV7-8 and TRBJ1-2; tentatively, D is TRBD1 (5 bases). Trimming took 1 base from V and 6 from J, leaving 15 bases between them. The germline V gene encodes CDR1 SGHVS and CDR2 FQNEAQ. The CDR3 sequence is 15 residues long. CDR3 bases: TGTGCCAGCAGCTTAGGGGTCCAGGGAACCCATGGCTACACCTTC. It codes for CASSLGVQGTHGYTF.

This clone was observed a few times. The rearrangement uses TRBV23-1 and TRBJ2-7; 9 nucleotides align to TRBD2. TRBV23-1 falls under the ORF class, with uncertain function. The CDR3 is 20 amino acids. V lost 4 bases and J lost 2; bases outside the gene matches: 21. The CDR3 protein is CASSRPAWGREGGGAYEQYF. The CDR3 region has the DNA TGCGCCAGCAGTCGCCCAGCCTGGGGGCGGGAGGGGGGAGGGGCCTACGAGCAGTACTTC.

DNA of the CDR3: TGTGCCAGTAGGACCGGGACACCCTACACCGGGGAGCTGTTTTTT. Translated, it gives CASRTGTPYTGELFF. The chain couples TRBV19 to TRBJ2-2; a weak D match, TRBD1 (6 bases). Germline loops: CDR1 LNHDA, CDR2 SQIVND (reference sequence). Between the trimmed V and J ends, which lost 6 bases and 3 bases, there was a span of 14 bases. CDR3 length equals 15 residues.

V is TRBV10-2 and J is TRBJ1-1; 9 nucleotides line up with TRBD1. The CDR3 length is 15 residues. V was clipped by 6 bases and J by 4 bases; unmatched bases: 9. The germline V gene encodes CDR1 WSHSY and CDR2 SAAADI. CDR3 region: CASRPMTGGSTEAFF. In DNA form, the CDR3 reads TGCGCCAGCAGACCGATGACAGGGGGGAGCACTGAAGCTTTCTTT.

This clone has only one observation. The V and J genes are TRBV5-4 and TRBJ1-1; possible D gene TRBD1, 5 bases. Germline lookup yields CDR1 SGHNT and CDR2 YYREEE (reference sequence). The CDR3 consists of 14 residues. Trimming pared 4 bases from V and 0 bases from J, leaving 10 bases between. CDR3 nucleotides: TGTGCCAGCAGCCGTGGGGGGGTGAACACTGAAGCTTTCTTT. It yields the protein CASSRGGVNTEAFF.

The chain couples TRBV6-6 to TRBJ1-1, with 7 bases lining up with TRBD1. After removal of 0 bases from V and 5 bases from J, the junction contained 6 bases not matched to a gene. The CDR3 loop spans 15 amino acids. From germline, CDR1 is MNHNY and CDR2 SVGAGI (reference sequence). The CDR3 DNA reads TGTGCCAGCAGTTACTCGGACAGGTCGAAGACTGAAGCTTTCTTT. Residues: CASSYSDRSKTEAFF.

The chain combines TRBV28 with TRBJ1-5, with D tentatively TRBD1 (5 bases). The CDR3 contains 17 residues. Germline V gene sequence: CDR1 MDHEN, CDR2 SYDVKM. V was pared by 3 bases and J by 2 bases, with 17 bases between. CDR3 nucleotides: TGTGCCAGCAGTTTGCTACCCGACAGAGGACGCAATCAGCCCCAGCATTTT. It codes for CASSLLPDRGRNQPQHF.

The genes are TRBV5-1 and TRBJ1-2, with D perhaps TRBD1 (5 bases). Trimming removed 0 bases from V and 3 bases from J, with 12 bases in between. Germline V gives CDR1 SGHRS, CDR2 YFSETQ. CDR3 length: 15 amino acids. The CDR3, as DNA: TGCGCCAGCAGCTTGGAGAAAGGGGAAGACTATGGCTACACCTTC. This encodes CASSLEKGEDYGYTF.

The gene calls are TRBV9 and TRBJ1-6; D is possibly TRBD1 (6 bases). Trimming stripped 4 bases from V and 6 bases from J, with 14 bases between. This CDR3 contains 15 residues. CDR1 and CDR2 (germline): SGDLS, YYNGEE. The CDR3 nucleotides are TGTGCCAGCAGCCCAAACAGGGTCTCTAATTCACCCCTCCACTTT. It translates to CASSPNRVSNSPLHF.

The chain uses TRBV29-1 and TRBJ2-1, with 9 bases aligning to TRBD2. Germline lookup yields CDR1 SQVTM and CDR2 ANQGSEA. V trimming: 4 bases; J trimming: 7 bases; junction bases outside the gene matches: 14. CDR3 size: 16 residues. The CDR3 DNA reads TGCAGCGTTGGGTATAGGTTGGGACTAGCTAATAATGAGCAGTTCTTC. It is translated as CSVGYRLGLANNEQFF.